This T cell receptor beta chain was found in a study of OX40 agonist ivuxolimab in advanced cancers. Regarding the research as a whole: The costimulatory receptor OX40 (CD134) was targeted by ivuxolimab, a fully human IgG2 agonistic monoclonal antibody. Intravenous ivuxolimab was administered to patients every 2 weeks at six dose levels: 0.01, 0.1, 0.3, 1.5, 3 and 10 mg/kg. Of the roughly 52 dose-escalation patients, hepatocellular carcinoma was present in roughly 19, melanoma in some 15, renal cell carcinoma in 9 and head and neck cancer in 9. The dose-escalation cohort was 82.7% male with a mean age of 60 years, ranging from about 20 to 85. Prior anti-PD-1, anti-PD-L1 or anti-CTLA-4 therapy was permitted, and 35% to 40% of dose-escalation patients had received checkpoint inhibitors. Partial responses were achieved by three dose-escalation patients, of whom one had hepatocellular carcinoma and two had cutaneous melanoma. The purpose of peripheral TCRbeta sequencing was to test whether ivuxolimab changed TCR sequence diversity and led to clonal T-cell expansion. The monotherapy dose-escalation portion (N ≈ 52 patients) of the phase I ivuxolimab trial is reported in the paper. Findings and caveats that apply to the study as a whole: Partial responders in the 0.1-3.0 mg/kg groups had among the lowest normalized peripheral clonal expansion, especially among CD8+ T cells. The antigen specificity of the clonally expanded peripheral T cells was not determined. At doses of 0.1 to 3.0 mg/kg, clonal expansion of both CD4+ and CD8+ blood T cells was observed from baseline to week 6. After ivuxolimab, expanded clones were on average more numerous among CD8+ T cells than among CD4+ T cells. Low levels of normalized T-cell clonal expansion were also seen in some patients who did not respond.

Regarding this clone: There is no known antigen for this receptor. Per-base qualities were not stored, and no clone one base away is much larger.

The trial excluded patients who had a history of autoimmune disease or were on systemic immunosuppression. Peripheral blood for TCR sequencing was drawn from every dose cohort at baseline, at cycle 4 day 1 and at cycle 7 day 1. The samples were taken from a phase I, first-in-human, multicenter, open-label dose-escalation trial of ivuxolimab. Adults with locally advanced or metastatic melanoma, renal cell, hepatocellular, or head and neck squamous cell carcinoma were enrolled in the trial. Before TCR sequencing, CD4+ T cells and CD8+ T cells from peripheral blood were sorted into separate populations. The V end loses 0 bases and the J end loses 0 bases, and a stretch of 11 bases separates them. CDR1 and CDR2 are drawn from the germline V gene: SGDLS, YYNGEE. Measured from the cysteine to the phenylalanine, the CDR3 is 16 residues long. Only the CDR3 part of the read is kept: 48 bases, read in frame from the first base.

For sequencing of the TCRbeta CDR3 region, genomic DNA was extracted from the sorted cells. The immunoSEQ Assay was used for sequencing of TCRbeta CDR3 regions. As stored in TCRdb, this immuneACCESS dataset retains in-frame rearrangements with V and J assigned. A fraction of the clones does not appear; measured against another copy, unresolved V genes explain less than half of the discrepancy, and the remainder lacks a known reason. The sample table holds about 35,000 clones, of which about 82% were seen once. Of the sample, 20% to 25% is held by the ten largest clones. The sequence is built from TRBV9 and TRBJ2-3, with TRBD2 perhaps the D gene, on 6 matching bases. This clonotype originated in an adult with an advanced solid tumor such as melanoma, head and neck, liver or kidney cancer. Source: CD4+ or CD8+ T cells sorted from blood, taken in a trial of the OX40 agonist ivuxolimab. The DNA reads as follows: TGTGCCAGCAGCGTAGATGCGGGGTCAAGCACAGATACGCAGTATTTT. It specifies CASSVDAGSSTDTQYF. Outside the CDR3, residues come from the reference TRBV9 and TRBJ2-3 proteins, so the full variable domain is: DSGVTQTPKHLITATGQRVTLRCSPRSGDLSVYWYQQSLDQGLQFLIQYYNGEERAKGNILERFSAQQFPDLHSELNLSSLELGDSALYFCASSVDAGSSTDTQYFGPGTRLTVL.